This TCR beta chain originates from a study of T-cell reconstitution after alpha-beta-depleted transplantation in children. This sample's TCRbeta library carried unique molecular identifier barcodes. Using its own MiXCR run on the PCR reads, TCRdb lists one record per CDR3 protein. The sample contains about 4,500 distinct CDR3 sequences, less than 30% of which appear only once. Study-level results: Some patients' high day-60 TCRbeta diversity was attributed to recipient cells surviving conditioning. Alpha-beta T cells present about two months after transplant were reported to originate from several hundred expanded graft clones. By one year post-transplant, T-cell counts and diversity largely arose from T cells that were newly produced.

This clonotype was seen ten or more times. Its specificity is not known. CDR1 and CDR2 from the germline V gene are MDHEN and SYDVKM. Trimming cost V 2 bases and J 3 bases, with 11 bases left between them. This CDR3 contains 14 residues. This material consisted of PBMCs, mostly from graft donor cells, taken 60 days after TCRalphabeta/CD19-depleted stem cell transplant. This TCR came from a boy younger than two who had a stem cell transplant for SCID, so the T cells may come from the graft donor. This chain uses TRBV28 with TRBJ2-7; D possibly corresponds to TRBD1 (5 bases). This CDR3 reads CASSLQQVGYEQYF. The CDR3 coding sequence is TGTGCCAGCAGTTTACAACAGGTGGGCTACGAGCAGTACTTC.